This T cell receptor beta chain is drawn from a study of patients and donors after allogeneic stem cell transplantation. Many counts were recorded for this clonotype. TCRdb analysed the RT-PCR reads with MiXCR anew, one entry per CDR3 protein. The sample consists of about 960,000 distinct CDR3 sequences, about a sixth of them appearing once. CDR1 and CDR2 (germline): LGHNA, YSLEER. The trim removed 0 bases at V and 4 bases at J, leaving 2 bases unmatched. This CDR3 has 14 amino acids. This chain uses TRBV4-3 with TRBJ1-2; TRBD1 matches at 7 bases. The material sequenced was blood, either unsorted or a sorted T cell fraction (not recorded which). The clonotype was recovered from a human donor who was either an allogeneic HSCT recipient or a stem cell or donor lymphocyte infusion donor (not recorded which). It is not recorded whose cells these are; they may come from a transplant donor. CDR3 sequence: CASSQDAGGYGYTF. In DNA, the CDR3 is TGCGCCAGCAGCCAAGACGCAGGGGGCTATGGCTACACCTTC.